This paragraph covers one T cell receptor beta chain sequence. Distinct nucleotide sequences in the sample also encode this CDR3. Libraries were prepared by immunoSEQ multiplex PCR; TCRdb keeps only in-frame clonotypes and omits some of them. The table records tens of thousands of clones, about 94% of them present only once. This entry comes from a study of T cell changes during pregnancy in multiple sclerosis. The J segment lost 2 bases and the V segment lost 5 bases, leaving 2 bases of the junction unmatched. Germline-derived CDR1 and CDR2 are SQVTM and ANQGSEA. CDR3 length: 12 amino acids. Sample: CD4+ T cells from peripheral blood mononuclear cells, taken after pregnancy. The receptor's source is a female donor with multiple sclerosis, enrolled in a pregnancy study. The V and J genes are TRBV29-1 and TRBJ1-2, with 7 bases lining up with TRBD1. The DNA for the CDR3 is TGCAGCGTTCGGGACAGCAACTATGGCTACACCTTC. Its protein product is CSVRDSNYGYTF.